The 5 T cell receptor beta chains presented below share a single source sample, sequenced in a study of blood T cell repertoires in COVID-19. Assay: immunoSEQ multiplex PCR; the TCRdb copy retains only in-frame clones and omits some. The sample comprises about 50,000 clones, around 73% of which are singletons, and 5.8% rests with the top ten. The sequenced sample consisted of PBMCs or T cells enriched from blood (not recorded which). The receptors shown here come from a woman in her forties or fifties with acute COVID-19.

The chain is built from TRBV4-1 and TRBJ1-1, with TRBD1 as a possible D gene (5 bases). Per the germline V gene, CDR1 is MGHRA and CDR2 is YSYEKL. CDR3 length: 20 residues. The V end was cut by 2 bases, the J end by 3 bases, with 28 bases between. The CDR3 DNA follows: TGCGCCAGCAGCCAACGACCCGGAGGGGCCGGGCGGGGATGGGACACTGAAGCTTTCTTT. Translated, it gives CASSQRPGGAGRGWDTEAFF.

The J gene is TRBJ1-4, the V gene TRBV30; a weak D match, TRBD1 (6 bases). This CDR3 comprises 14 residues. V lost 8 bases, J lost 7 bases, and 20 bases lay in between. The germline CDR1 and CDR2 sequences are GTSNPN and SVGIG (reference sequence). DNA of the CDR3: TGTGCCCTGGTTCCGCGGGGGGCGGGTGAAAAACTGTTTTTT. This codes for CALVPRGAGEKLFF.

The chain uses TRBV19 and TRBJ1-1; D is ambiguous. The V and J ends lost 5 bases and 6 bases respectively, with 7 bases between them. Germline assignment: CDR1 LNHDA and CDR2 SQIVND (reference sequence). The CDR3 covers 11 residues. In DNA, the CDR3 is TGTGCCAGTAGTTTAGGGCCTGAAGCTTTCTTT. Its protein product is CASSLGPEAFF.

The chain is built from TRBV27 and TRBJ1-1; 10 bases align to TRBD1. V was clipped by 5 bases and J by 1 base; unmatched bases: 4. Germline loops: CDR1 MNHEY, CDR2 SMNVEV (reference sequence). The CDR3 length is 15 residues. This chain's CDR3 is CASSPWTGGNTEAFF. CDR3 DNA: TGTGCCAGCAGTCCGTGGACAGGGGGGAACACTGAAGCTTTCTTT.

The chain combines TRBV7-8 with TRBJ2-1, with TRBD2 identical over 14 bases. This CDR3 contains 16 residues. Per germline, CDR1 SGHVS and CDR2 FQNEAQ. The V gene end was trimmed by 5 bases and the J gene end by 7 bases; junction bases not matched to a gene: 7. CDR3 loop: CASSPPGTSGGNEQFF. DNA of the CDR3: TGTGCCAGCAGCCCCCCTGGGACTAGCGGGGGAAATGAGCAGTTCTTC.